The clone carrying this T cell receptor beta chain was recorded a few times. Its antigen is currently unknown. Authors' processing steps: A per-sample median of around 91,000 TCRs was observed, with counts ranging from about 23,224 to 690,600. TCRdb redid the calling of the RACE reads with MiXCR, one entry per CDR3 protein. These V and J calls derive from TCRdb rather than the authors' analysis. The sample has around 190,000 distinct CDR3 sequences; about a fifth are singletons. Described time point: patch test 1, 2 weeks after DPC sensitization. Treatment given: therapeutic diphenylcyclopropenone sensitization with weekly scalp DPC. The data stem from a study of human T cells and chemical hapten exposure. Study results and limitations: Compared with pre-sensitization or healthy control sets, expanded TCRs clustered more. TCRs at a frequency above 1 in 1000 stayed unchanged with DPC sensitization.

This CDR3 spans 12 amino acids. Germline V gene lookup returns CDR1 SQVTM and CDR2 ANQGSEA. V lost 6 bases to trimming and J lost 6 bases; unmatched junction nucleotides: 7. This sequence originates from a woman aged 45-65 years with alopecia areata. Some clones in this sample may be carry-over from other donors' samples. The V call is TRBV29-1, the J call TRBJ2-7; TRBD1 matches 8 bases. The specimen comprised whole blood, sampled in connection with sensitization to the hapten diphenylcyclopropenone (DPC). The chain's CDR3 is CSVGQGRGEQYF. The CDR3 DNA reads as TGCAGCGTAGGACAGGGCAGGGGCGAGCAGTACTTC.